Below are 20 T cell receptor beta chains sequenced from a single sample in a study of T and B cells in COVID-19 patients. TRB was amplified from around 250-500 ng of blood genomic DNA. Multiplex PCR with BIOMED2 TRB-A/B primer pools amplified TRB rearrangements. Each CDR3 protein is one row after TCRdb ran MiXCR on the multiplex PCR reads. The data contain 15,000 to 20,000 distinct CDR3 sequences, around 35% of them seen just once; the ten biggest clones take up 16%. Sequenced: blood. Receptors originate from a human donor with active COVID-19.

The chain combines TRBV12-3 or TRBV12-4 with TRBJ2-2; TRBD2 aligns across 11 bases. V was pared by 7 bases and J by 4 bases, with 17 bases of the junction left unmatched. This CDR3 has 19 amino acids. The CDR3 nucleotides read TGTGCCAGCAAAGGGGGGGTTTTAGCGGGGGGGCCCCTCACCGGGGAGCTGTTTTTT. Its translation is CASKGGVLAGGPLTGELFF.

The chain links TRBV20-1 to TRBJ1-5; D is ambiguous. Trimming removed 5 bases from V and 1 base from J, with 12 bases in between. CDR3 length: 14 amino acids. Germline values: CDR1 DFQATT, CDR2 SNEGSKA (reference sequence). The CDR3 here is CSAALISSNQPQHF. CDR3 coding DNA: TGCAGTGCTGCCCTTATCTCGAGCAATCAGCCCCAGCATTTT.

V is TRBV12-3 or TRBV12-4 and J is TRBJ2-5, with 7 bases aligning to TRBD1. With V trimmed by 5 bases and J by 5 bases, 8 bases remained unmatched. The CDR3 runs 14 residues. CDR3 DNA sequence: TGTGCCAGCAGTAGGACAGGCAGGGGGGAGACCCAGTACTTC. Amino acid sequence: CASSRTGRGETQYF.

This sequence joins TRBV10-3 and TRBJ1-3; D might be TRBD1 (5 bases). Germline CDR1 is ENHRY and CDR2 is SYGVKD. The CDR3 loop spans 18 amino acids. Trimming took off 2 bases at V and 4 bases at J, with 21 bases between the two ends. CDR3 region: CAISERQGTVASGNTIYF. The DNA for the CDR3 is TGTGCCATCAGTGAGCGGCAAGGGACTGTTGCGTCGGGAAACACCATATATTTT.

This clonotype is categorized as medium-sized. J is TRBJ1-2 and V is TRBV29-1, with D hard to call. CDR1 is SQVTM, CDR2 ANQGSEA, per germline. V lost 5 bases and J lost 3, with 13 bases in between. The CDR3 is 13 amino acids. DNA for the CDR3: TGCAGCGTTCCCCTAGTGGAGGACTATGGCTACACCTTC. Amino acid sequence: CSVPLVEDYGYTF.

This clonotype is medium-sized in the sample. The chain uses TRBV15 and TRBJ1-1; D call uncertain. Germline CDR1 and CDR2: LNHNV and YYDKDF (reference sequence). The V and J ends lost 0 bases and 2 bases respectively, with 10 bases between them. CDR3 length: 15 residues. DNA of the CDR3: TGTGCCACCAGCAGAGATCAAGAGGGTAACACTGAAGCTTTCTTT. Residues: CATSRDQEGNTEAFF.

This chain connects TRBV18 to TRBJ1-2; TRBD1 might be the D (6 bases). The germline gives CDR1 KGHSH, CDR2 LQKENI. The CDR3 length is 12 residues. The V end lost 2 bases, the J end lost 6 bases, and 7 bases lay between the germline ends. For the CDR3, the DNA is TGTGCCAGCTCACCAAAGGGGGATGGCTACACCTTC. Amino acids: CASSPKGDGYTF.

The sample holds one count of this clonotype. This chain links TRBV12-3 or TRBV12-4 with TRBJ2-1; the match to TRBD1 covers 7 bases. V lost 7 bases and J lost 10; bases outside the gene matches: 4. The CDR3 contains 11 residues. In DNA, the CDR3 is TGTGCCAGCAACCTACAGGGGGAGCAGTTCTTC. It specifies CASNLQGEQFF.

The chain recombines TRBV15 with TRBJ1-3; D may be TRBD1 (6 bases). V was clipped by 0 bases and J by 2 bases, with 11 bases between them. CDR1 is LNHNV, CDR2 YYDKDF, per germline (reference sequence). The CDR3 totals 16 residues. The CDR3 nucleotides are TGTGCCACCAGCAGAGAACAGGGAGTAGCTGGAAACACCATATATTTT. Encoded protein: CATSREQGVAGNTIYF.

This clonotype was counted between two and nine times. V gene TRBV6-1 combines with J gene TRBJ1-1, with 8 positions matching TRBD1. J lost 4 bases, V lost 5 bases, and 6 bases had no gene match. CDR3 size: 14 residues. CDR1 is MNHNS, CDR2 SASEGT, per germline. DNA of the CDR3: TGTGCCAGCAGTTCAGGGGGCTGGGGCACTGAAGCTTTCTTT. As protein: CASSSGGWGTEAFF.

This clonotype came up a few times. The chain combines TRBV27 with TRBJ2-3; 8 bases fit TRBD2. V lost 7 bases, J lost 4 bases, and 7 bases stayed unmatched. Germline lookup yields CDR1 MNHEY and CDR2 SMNVEV (reference sequence). The CDR3 contains 14 residues. CDR3 in DNA: TGTGCCAGCACCAACCGGGGGGGCGCAGATACGCAGTATTTT. As protein: CASTNRGGADTQYF.

By share, this clonotype counts as medium-sized. DNA of the CDR3: TGTGCCAGTAGTATAATAGTGGGGGGGAATGAGCAGTTCTTC. Protein sequence: CASSIIVGGNEQFF. This chain connects TRBV19 to TRBJ2-1; 7 nucleotides align to TRBD2. Germline values: CDR1 LNHDA, CDR2 SQIVND (reference sequence). V shed 2 bases and J 7 bases; nucleotides not matched to a gene: 5. The CDR3 loop spans 14 amino acids.

This clonotype was seen a few times. The gene calls are TRBV19 and TRBJ1-5, with 9 bases that match TRBD1. Germline lookup yields CDR1 LNHDA and CDR2 SQIVND (reference sequence). J lost 6 bases, V lost 7 bases, and 13 bases had no gene match. There are 16 residues in the CDR3. The CDR3 is CASTQIPGQGFQPQHF. The CDR3 nucleotides read TGTGCCAGTACCCAAATCCCCGGACAGGGGTTTCAGCCCCAGCATTTT.

About this clonotype itself: This clone may be a read error of a much larger clone one base away. The rearrangement links TRBV19 to TRBJ2-3; 9 bases are a match to TRBD2. This CDR3 comprises 15 residues. V lost 5 bases, J lost 2 bases, and 5 bases stayed unmatched. Germline loops: CDR1 LNHDA, CDR2 SQIVND (reference sequence). The CDR3 nucleotides are TGTGCCAGTAGTCCTAGCGGGGAATACACAGATACGCAGTATTTT. Protein sequence: CASSPSGEYTDTQYF.

This clonotype was detected a few times. The CDR3 bases are TGTGCCAGCAGTTTAAACAGGGCCCCCAACACCGGGGAGCTGTTTTTT. As protein: CASSLNRAPNTGELFF. The chain couples TRBV6-2 or TRBV6-3 to TRBJ2-2, with D maybe TRBD1 (6 bases). From germline, CDR1 is MNHEY and CDR2 SVGEGT. The length of the CDR3 is 16 residues. V gave up 4 bases and J gave up 2 bases, with 14 bases separating them.

This clonotype was detected only a few times. In DNA, the CDR3 is TGTGCCAGCAGTCCAGGGTGGGAAGCTTTCTTT. This translates into CASSPGWEAFF. This rearrangement joins TRBV12-3 or TRBV12-4 to TRBJ1-1; tentative D call: TRBD1 (5 bases). The V end lost 5 bases, the J end lost 8 bases, and 9 bases lay between the germline ends. The CDR3 contains 11 residues.

The CDR3 is CASSLVGGPGNEQFF. In nucleotides, the CDR3 is TGTGCCAGCAGCTTAGTGGGGGGGCCGGGGAATGAGCAGTTCTTC. This sequence joins TRBV7-2 and TRBJ2-1, with a possible D match to TRBD2 (7 bases). V lost 1 base, J lost 7 bases, and 14 bases lay in between. The germline CDR1 and CDR2 sequences are SGHTA and FQGNSA. The CDR3 contains 15 residues.

The rearrangement uses TRBV6-5 and TRBJ2-5; 10 bases match TRBD2. Per germline, CDR1 MNHEY and CDR2 SVGAGI. With V trimmed by 2 bases and J by 5 bases, 8 bases remained unmatched. The CDR3 length is 16 residues. The CDR3 DNA is TGTGCCAGCAGTTACGGGAGCGGGGGGGCCCTGGAGACCCAGTACTTC. Amino acid sequence: CASSYGSGGALETQYF.

As for this clonotype: A much larger clone lies one base from this, so it may be a read error. The V gene is TRBV11-1, the J gene TRBJ1-1, with unresolved D. Germline V gene sequence: CDR1 SGHAT, CDR2 FQDESV (reference sequence). The CDR3 consists of 13 residues. The CDR3 sequence is CASSLDSDTEALF. The CDR3 DNA sequence: TGTGCCAGCAGCTTAGACAGCGACACTGAAGCTCTCTTT.

This sequence joins TRBV20-1 and TRBJ2-2; D ambiguous. V was trimmed by 3 bases and J by 1 base, leaving 12 bases between them. Germline CDR1 and CDR2: DFQATT and SNEGSKA (reference sequence). CDR3 length: 15 residues. CDR3 DNA: TGCAGTGCTAGTGCACTGTCGGTGAACACCGGGGAGCTGTTTTTT. It encodes CSASALSVNTGELFF.